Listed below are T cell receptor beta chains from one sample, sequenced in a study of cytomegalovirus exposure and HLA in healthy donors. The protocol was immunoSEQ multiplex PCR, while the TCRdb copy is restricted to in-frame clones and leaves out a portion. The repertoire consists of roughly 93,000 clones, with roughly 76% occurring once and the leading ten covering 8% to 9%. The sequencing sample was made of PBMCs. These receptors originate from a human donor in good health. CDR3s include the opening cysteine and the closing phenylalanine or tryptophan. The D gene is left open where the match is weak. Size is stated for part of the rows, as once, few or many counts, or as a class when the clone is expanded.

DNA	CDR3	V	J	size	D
TGTGCCAGCAGCCGACTAGCGGGAGAGGTTTGGGATGAGCAGTTCTTC	CASSRLAGEVWDEQFF	TRBV9	TRBJ2-1	once	TRBD2
TGTGCCAGCAGCTCGCCCGGGTTTCTGGAGACCCAGTACTTC	CASSSPGFLETQYF	TRBV7-6	TRBJ2-5	-	-
TGTGCCAGCAGCTTCGCGGGGGTCGGGAACACTGAAGCTTTCTTT	CASSFAGVGNTEAFF	TRBV5-4	TRBJ1-1	-	-
TGTGCCAGCAGCCAAGGACAGGGACTATGGCAGCCCCAGCATTTT	CASSQGQGLWQPQHF	TRBV5-5	TRBJ1-5	-	TRBD1
TGCAGCGTTGCCGGGACAGGGCTTCGGGAGCAGTACTTC	CSVAGTGLREQYF	TRBV29-1	TRBJ2-7	few	TRBD1
TGTGCCAGCAGCTCTTCCGTATCCAGGGTCGGCTACACCTTC	CASSSSVSRVGYTF	TRBV5-8	TRBJ1-2	once	-
TGTGCCAGCAGCTGGACTAGCGGGACGGCAGATACGCAGTATTTT	CASSWTSGTADTQYF	TRBV5-4	TRBJ2-3	few	TRBD2
TGCAGCGTTTTAGACTTGGACAGAAAGAACACTGAAGCTTTCTTT	CSVLDLDRKNTEAFF	TRBV29-1	TRBJ1-1	-	-
TGTGCCAGCAGCCGAACCGGGACAGAGAACACTGAAGCTTTCTTT	CASSRTGTENTEAFF	TRBV6-5	TRBJ1-1	-	TRBD1
TGTGCCAGCAGCTTGGGGCCAGAAAGCTCCTACGAGCAGTACTTC	CASSLGPESSYEQYF	TRBV5-4	TRBJ2-7	-	-
TGTGCCAGCAGCTTACAGGCTACCTACGAGCAGTACTTC	CASSLQATYEQYF	TRBV13	TRBJ2-7	-	-
TGTGCTAGTGGTTTGTTAATGAACACTGAAGCTTTCTTT	CASGLLMNTEAFF	TRBV12-5	TRBJ1-1	-	-
TGTGCCATCAGTGAGCCGATGAGTGGAAACACCATATATTTT	CAISEPMSGNTIYF	TRBV10-3	TRBJ1-3	few	-
TGCGCCAGCAGCTTGATAGGGGCCGCTGAAGCTTTCTTT	CASSLIGAAEAFF	TRBV5-1	TRBJ1-1	-	-
TGTGCCTGGGGTGCCGGGACTGGGGCCAACGTCCTGACTTTC	CAWGAGTGANVLTF	TRBV30	TRBJ2-6	-	-
TGTGCCAGCAGTGAATTGGTACGGGGATTGGGCGAGCAGTACTTC	CASSELVRGLGEQYF	TRBV6-1	TRBJ2-7	-	-
TGCGCCACCCGACAGGGGTTAAGCATGAACACTGAAGCTTTCTTT	CATRQGLSMNTEAFF	TRBV5-1	TRBJ1-1	-	TRBD1
TGTGCCAGCAGTACGGGACAGGGGGGTTTCTACGAGCAGTACTTC	CASSTGQGGFYEQYF	TRBV2	TRBJ2-7	few	TRBD1
TGCGCCAGTCCCGGGGGACGTGAACCGGCCGGCAATCAGCCCCAGCATTTT	CASPGGREPAGNQPQHF	TRBV4-1	TRBJ1-5	-	-
TGTGCCAGCAGCTTATCGGGACAGGGTAACTATGGCTACACCTTC	CASSLSGQGNYGYTF	TRBV7-9	TRBJ1-2	-	TRBD1
TGTGCCAGTAGAGCTGCAGGGGGGAACTATGGCTACACCTTC	CASRAAGGNYGYTF	TRBV19	TRBJ1-2	-	TRBD1
TGTGCCAGCAGCTTGATGACGGACAGGGGGCAGGATGGCTACACCTTC	CASSLMTDRGQDGYTF	TRBV5-6	TRBJ1-2	-	TRBD1
TGTGCCAGCAGGGGCAGCCTCTCTGGGGCCAACGTCCTGACTTTC	CASRGSLSGANVLTF	TRBV2	TRBJ2-6	-	-
TGTGCCAGCAGCTTCCGTAGGGGACTAGGCACAGATACGCAGTATTTT	CASSFRRGLGTDTQYF	TRBV5-4	TRBJ2-3	-	TRBD2
TGTGCCAGCAGCTTTCAGGGGGGCACTGAAGCTTTCTTT	CASSFQGGTEAFF	TRBV11-3	TRBJ1-1	-	TRBD1
TGTGCCAGCAGCTTAAACGGAGATTATGGCTACACCTTC	CASSLNGDYGYTF	TRBV7-9	TRBJ1-2	-	-
TGTGCCAGCAGCTTAGTGCCAGGGACAGGTTGGGACGAGCAGTACTTC	CASSLVPGTGWDEQYF	TRBV11-2	TRBJ2-7	-	TRBD1
TGTGCCAGTAGTATTGGGAGCAGGCTCCACACAGATACGCAGTATTTT	CASSIGSRLHTDTQYF	TRBV19	TRBJ2-3	-	-
TGTGCCAGTAGTATTCATATTCCGATTGGGACATTTTTTCCTGAAGCTTTCTTT	CASSIHIPIGTFFPEAFF	TRBV19	TRBJ1-1	-	-
TGCGCCAGCAGTCAAATAGCGGGAGGGCCCCCGCAGTACTTC	CASSQIAGGPPQYF	TRBV10-1	TRBJ2-7	-	TRBD2
TGTGCCAGCAGCCAAGATTGGCTAGCGGGGGGTACGCAGTATTTT	CASSQDWLAGGTQYF	TRBV4-2	TRBJ2-3	-	TRBD2
TGTGCCAGCAGCTTAGCGAGGGATGCTGGAGGAGCTTTCTTT	CASSLARDAGGAFF	TRBV11-3	TRBJ1-1	-	-
TGTGCCAGCAGTTCCCCAGGGATGGGTGGGAATACGCAGTATTTT	CASSSPGMGGNTQYF	TRBV6-6	TRBJ2-3	-	-
TGCGCCAGCAGCCACGGACAGGGGATCTTGAACACTGAAGCTTTCTTT	CASSHGQGILNTEAFF	TRBV4-1	TRBJ1-1	-	TRBD1
TGTGCCAGCAGTAGGCGGGGGAGCACAGATACGCAGTATTTT	CASSRRGSTDTQYF	TRBV6-1	TRBJ2-3	once	TRBD2
TGTGCCAGCAGTCTGGGCATCCTCTCTGGAAACACCATATATTTT	CASSLGILSGNTIYF	TRBV2	TRBJ1-3	-	-
TGTGCTAGTGGTTTAGGTGGCCTAGATGAAAAACTGTTTTTT	CASGLGGLDEKLFF	TRBV12-5	TRBJ1-4	few	-
TGTGCCAGCAGTGAAAGCCCTAGCGGGGGATGGCCCAACGAGCAGTACTTC	CASSESPSGGWPNEQYF	TRBV25-1	TRBJ2-7	few	TRBD2
TGTGCCAGCAGCTTAGCCGGGGAGACCCAGTACTTC	CASSLAGETQYF	TRBV7-2	TRBJ2-5	-	-
TGTGCCAGCAGTGTTGGGGGGGGCTACAATGAGCAGTTCTTC	CASSVGGGYNEQFF	TRBV25-1	TRBJ2-1	many	TRBD2
TGTGCCAGCAGTTACGGACAGGGGGACACTGAAGCTTTCTTT	CASSYGQGDTEAFF	TRBV6-5	TRBJ1-1	few	TRBD1
TGTGCCAGCAGCGTAGCCGGACAGGGGGCTCAGTCACCCCTCCACTTT	CASSVAGQGAQSPLHF	TRBV9	TRBJ1-6	-	TRBD1
TGTGCCAGTAGTCCCGGAGGGACAGGTCGCTCTGGAAACACCATATATTTT	CASSPGGTGRSGNTIYF	TRBV19	TRBJ1-3	once	TRBD1
TGCGCCAGCAGCCGCGAAAGCGGGCTCTCCTACAATGAGCAGTTCTTC	CASSRESGLSYNEQFF	TRBV5-1	TRBJ2-1	-	-
TGTGCCATCTCCAGGGGACAGGGTTCCTACGAGCAGTACTTC	CAISRGQGSYEQYF	TRBV10-3	TRBJ2-7	-	TRBD1
TGTGCCAGCAGCTCCCACGGGGGGCTAGCGGGAGGAGGGGATGAGCAGTTCTTC	CASSSHGGLAGGGDEQFF	TRBV11-2	TRBJ2-1	-	TRBD2
TGCGCCAGCAGCAAGAATCTACAGGGCACTGAAGCTTTCTTT	CASSKNLQGTEAFF	TRBV5-1	TRBJ1-1	-	-
TGCGCCAGCAGCTATGGACCGGGACTAGCGGGACTGAGCTCCTACGAGCAGTACTTC	CASSYGPGLAGLSSYEQYF	TRBV4-1	TRBJ2-7	-	TRBD2
TGTGCCAGCAGCTTAGGACTTGGGGGGATGAACACTGAAGCTTTCTTT	CASSLGLGGMNTEAFF	TRBV13	TRBJ1-1	-	-
TGCGCCAGCAGCTTGGCACAGGGTAACACCGGGGAGCTGTTTTTT	CASSLAQGNTGELFF	TRBV5-1	TRBJ2-2	-	-
TGCGCCAGCAGCTTGGACCCGACAGCCCGCTACGAGCAGTACTTC	CASSLDPTARYEQYF	TRBV5-1	TRBJ2-7	-	-
TGTGCCAGCAGCTTAGCGGGACTGACCTACGAGCAGTACTTC	CASSLAGLTYEQYF	TRBV7-9	TRBJ2-7	-	-